The rows below give T cell receptor beta chains drawn from one sample of a study of CD8 T cells in ankylosing spondylitis. TCRdb re-called the 5' RACE reads through MiXCR, storing one row per CDR3 protein. The repertoire has almost 250,000 distinct CDR3 sequences, approximately 30% of them found once; the top ten carry approximately 4.6%. Sample: blood, either unsorted or a sorted T cell fraction (not recorded which). These receptor sequences come from a male donor with ankylosing spondylitis or in good health (not recorded which). Both conserved end residues are part of each CDR3. The order of the fields is V gene, J gene, D gene, CDR3 length, clone size, CDR3 protein, CDR3 DNA. A D gene is named only where the DNA matches it firmly. A row's size may be missing; if present it is once, few, many or a size class.

>TRBV7-2|TRBJ1-2|-|17|few
CASSLALRTRGNYGYTF
TGTGCCAGCAGCTTAGCGCTACGGACACGCGGGAACTATGGCTACACCTTC
>TRBV5-1|TRBJ1-3|-|14|-
CASRQGSSGNTIYF
TGCGCCAGCAGACAGGGATCGTCAGGAAACACCATATATTTT
>TRBV9|TRBJ2-7|TRBD2|17|-
CASSTRLAGDGSYEQYF
TGTGCCAGCAGTACACGACTAGCGGGGGACGGGTCCTACGAGCAGTACTTC
>TRBV12-3/TRBV12-4|TRBJ2-1|TRBD2|15|-
CASSTTSGGWFEQFF
TGTGCCAGCAGCACGACTAGCGGGGGGTGGTTTGAGCAGTTCTTC
>TRBV5-1|TRBJ2-5|-|14|-
CASSGEGPSRTQYF
TGCGCCAGCAGCGGGGAAGGACCAAGTCGGACCCAGTACTTC
>TRBV10-3|TRBJ2-1|TRBD2|16|-
CAIRVSSGGVGNEQFF
TGTGCCATCAGAGTTTCTAGCGGGGGTGTCGGCAATGAGCAGTTCTTC
>TRBV29-1|TRBJ2-1|-|13|-
CSASDGFYNEQFF
TGCAGCGCTTCGGACGGTTTCTACAATGAGCAGTTCTTC
>TRBV29-1|TRBJ2-3|TRBD2|17|-
CSVEDGGTSGGVDTQYF
TGCAGCGTTGAAGATGGAGGGACTAGCGGGGGAGTGGATACGCAGTATTTT
>TRBV27|TRBJ2-1|TRBD1|15|once
CASSPRDRPVEGQFF
TGTGCCAGCAGCCCCCGGGACAGGCCTGTTGAAGGGCAGTTCTTC
>TRBV5-6|TRBJ1-1|-|14|-
CASSLGLGNTEAFF
TGTGCCAGCAGCTTGGGACTGGGGAACACTGAAGCTTTCTTT
>TRBV5-6|TRBJ2-1|-|13|-
CASSGSGAGEQFF
TGTGCCAGCAGTGGATCAGGGGCTGGTGAGCAGTTCTTC
>TRBV21-1|TRBJ2-7|-|15|-
CASSADTVFWNEQYF
TGTGCCAGCAGCGCGGACACCGTCTTTTGGAACGAGCAGTACTTC
>TRBV20-1|TRBJ2-7|-|15|-
CSAKRGGGNSYEQYF
TGCAGTGCCAAGAGGGGGGGCGGGAACTCCTACGAGCAGTACTTC
>TRBV25-1|TRBJ2-5|-|17|-
CASSEWSAVGSPETQYF
TGTGCCAGCAGTGAATGGAGCGCGGTGGGGTCGCCGGAGACCCAGTACTTC
>TRBV10-3|TRBJ2-7|TRBD1|15|-
CAISANPRDRVEQYF
TGTGCCATCAGTGCAAATCCTAGGGACAGGGTTGAGCAGTACTTC
>TRBV2|TRBJ2-1|-|10|few
CATQKNEQFF
TGTGCCACGCAAAAGAATGAGCAGTTCTTC
>TRBV5-4|TRBJ1-2|-|14|-
CASSPPGSNYGYTF
TGTGCCAGCAGCCCCCCGGGCAGTAACTATGGCTACACCTTC
>TRBV12-3/TRBV12-4|TRBJ2-2|-|14|-
CASQGGYITGELFF
TGTGCCAGCCAGGGGGGGTACATCACCGGGGAGCTGTTTTTT
>TRBV12-3/TRBV12-4|TRBJ2-3|-|13|-
CASSFRGADTQYF
TGTGCCAGCAGTTTTAGGGGGGCAGATACGCAGTATTTT
>TRBV6-1|TRBJ2-1|-|15|few
CASSPYRYGYNEQFF
TGTGCCAGCAGTCCTTACAGGTACGGCTACAATGAGCAGTTCTTC
>TRBV28|TRBJ2-4|TRBD2|13|-
CASSLSGGNIQYF
TGTGCCAGCAGTTTAAGCGGGGGAAACATTCAGTACTTC
>TRBV20-1|TRBJ2-3|TRBD2|14|-
CSARRAGVTDTQYF
TGCAGTGCTAGGCGAGCGGGGGTCACAGATACGCAGTATTTT
>TRBV28|TRBJ2-7|TRBD1|14|-
CATMTDRGPREQYF
TGTGCCACCATGACGGACAGGGGGCCAAGGGAGCAGTACTTC
>TRBV29-1|TRBJ1-3|-|13|-
CSVERFSGNTIYF
TGCAGCGTTGAACGGTTCTCTGGAAACACCATATATTTT
>TRBV10-3|TRBJ2-3|-|14|few
CAMGQSPSTDTQYF
TGTGCCATGGGCCAGAGCCCTAGCACAGATACGCAGTATTTT
>TRBV6-6|TRBJ2-1|-|12|-
CASSYSTAEQFF
TGTGCCAGCAGTTACTCGACTGCTGAGCAGTTCTTC
>TRBV7-6|TRBJ2-1|-|13|few
CASSLVGQREQFF
TGTGCCAGCAGCTTAGTAGGCCAACGTGAGCAGTTCTTC
>TRBV12-3/TRBV12-4|TRBJ2-1|-|14|few
CASSPSVRNNEQFF
TGTGCCAGCAGTCCCTCGGTCCGCAATAATGAGCAGTTCTTC
>TRBV20-1|TRBJ2-5|-|14|-
CSARDLPRPETQYF
TGCAGTGCTAGAGATCTGCCTCGCCCGGAGACCCAGTACTTC
>TRBV20-1|TRBJ1-5|-|15|-
CSARGSLYSNQPQHF
TGCAGTGCTAGGGGCAGTCTCTATAGCAATCAGCCCCAGCATTTT